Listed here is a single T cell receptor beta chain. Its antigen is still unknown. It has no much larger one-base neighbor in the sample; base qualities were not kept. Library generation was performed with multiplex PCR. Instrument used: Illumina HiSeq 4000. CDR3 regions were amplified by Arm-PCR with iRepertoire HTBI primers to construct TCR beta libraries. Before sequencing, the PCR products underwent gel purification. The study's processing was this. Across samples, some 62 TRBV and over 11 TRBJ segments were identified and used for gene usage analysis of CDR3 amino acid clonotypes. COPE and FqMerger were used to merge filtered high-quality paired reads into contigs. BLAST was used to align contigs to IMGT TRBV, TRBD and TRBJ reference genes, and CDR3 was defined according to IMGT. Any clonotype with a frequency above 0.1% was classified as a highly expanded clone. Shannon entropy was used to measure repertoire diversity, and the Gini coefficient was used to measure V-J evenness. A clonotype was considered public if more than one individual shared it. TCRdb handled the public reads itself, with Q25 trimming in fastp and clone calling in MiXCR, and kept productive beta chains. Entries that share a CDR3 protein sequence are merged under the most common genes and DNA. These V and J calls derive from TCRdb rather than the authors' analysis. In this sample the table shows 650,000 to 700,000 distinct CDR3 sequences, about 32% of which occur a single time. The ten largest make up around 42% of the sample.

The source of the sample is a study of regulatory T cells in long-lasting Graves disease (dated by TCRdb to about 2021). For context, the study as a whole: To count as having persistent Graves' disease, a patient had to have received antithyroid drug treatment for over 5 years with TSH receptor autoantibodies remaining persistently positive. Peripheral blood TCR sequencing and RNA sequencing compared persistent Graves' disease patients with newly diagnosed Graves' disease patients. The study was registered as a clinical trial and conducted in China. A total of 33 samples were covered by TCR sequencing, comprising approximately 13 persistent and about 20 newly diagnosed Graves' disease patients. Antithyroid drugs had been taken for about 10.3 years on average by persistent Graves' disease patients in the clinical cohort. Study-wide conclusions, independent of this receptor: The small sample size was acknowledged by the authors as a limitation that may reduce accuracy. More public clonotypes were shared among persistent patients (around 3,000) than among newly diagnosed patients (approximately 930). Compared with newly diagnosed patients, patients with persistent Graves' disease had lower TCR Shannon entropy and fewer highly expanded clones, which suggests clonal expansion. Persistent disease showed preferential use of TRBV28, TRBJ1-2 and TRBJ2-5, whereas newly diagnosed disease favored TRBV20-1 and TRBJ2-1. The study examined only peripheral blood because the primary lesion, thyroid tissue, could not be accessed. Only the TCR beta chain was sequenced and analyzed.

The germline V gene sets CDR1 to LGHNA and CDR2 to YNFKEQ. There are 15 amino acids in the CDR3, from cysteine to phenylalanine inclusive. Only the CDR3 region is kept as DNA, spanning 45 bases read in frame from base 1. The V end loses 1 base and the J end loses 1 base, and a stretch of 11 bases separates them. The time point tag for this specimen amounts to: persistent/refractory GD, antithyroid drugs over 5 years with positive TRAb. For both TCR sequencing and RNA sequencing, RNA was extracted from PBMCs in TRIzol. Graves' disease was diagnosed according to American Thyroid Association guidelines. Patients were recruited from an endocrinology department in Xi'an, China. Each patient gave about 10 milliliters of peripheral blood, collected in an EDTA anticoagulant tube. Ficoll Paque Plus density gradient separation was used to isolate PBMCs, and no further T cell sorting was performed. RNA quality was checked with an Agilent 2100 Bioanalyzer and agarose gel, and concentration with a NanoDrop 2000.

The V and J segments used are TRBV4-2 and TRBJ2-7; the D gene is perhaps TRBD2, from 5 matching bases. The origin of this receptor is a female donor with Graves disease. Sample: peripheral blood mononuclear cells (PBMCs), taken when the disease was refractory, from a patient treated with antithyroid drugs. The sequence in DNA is TGTGCCAGCAGCCAAGGGTCAGGACTGTCCTACGAGCAGTACTTC. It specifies CASSQGSGLSYEQYF.